This is a list of T cell receptor beta chains from one sample in a study of T cells in Graves' hyperthyroidism and ophthalmopathy. TCRdb redid the calling of the multiplex PCR reads with MiXCR, one entry per CDR3 protein. The table lists 450,000 to 650,000 distinct CDR3 sequences, around 20% of them singletons. The sequenced sample consisted of blood. These receptors were taken from a young man with Graves' hyperthyroidism. Both conserved end residues are part of each CDR3. The D gene is left open where the match is weak. Size is omitted from some rows. Given values are once, few, many or a class for expanded clones.

.,many,TRBV12-3/TRBV12-4,TRBJ1-1,CASREGVLNTEAFF,TGTGCCAGCAGAGAGGGGGTCCTGAACACTGAAGCTTTCTTT
.,.,TRBV12-3/TRBV12-4,TRBJ1-1,CASSGRPGNTEAFF,TGTGCCAGCAGCGGACGGCCGGGGAACACTGAAGCTTTCTTT
.,many,TRBV12-3/TRBV12-4,TRBJ1-2,CASSLYSLRAFGGYYGYTF,TGTGCCAGCAGTTTATACTCCCTTCGAGCCTTCGGGGGTTACTATGGCTACACCTTC
.,few,TRBV4-1,TRBJ2-6,CASRGLSGANVLTF,TGCGCCAGCAGGGGGTTGTCTGGGGCCAACGTCCTGACTTTC
.,many,TRBV30,TRBJ1-1,CAWEDSRNTEAFF,TGTGCCTGGGAGGACTCTAGGAACACTGAAGCTTTCTTT
.,.,TRBV12-3/TRBV12-4,TRBJ2-7,CASRRAADIYEQYF,TGTGCCAGCCGGAGGGCGGCCGACATCTACGAGCAGTACTTC
.,many,TRBV7-8,TRBJ2-2,CASSLVPQGPGELFF,TGTGCCAGCAGCTTAGTACCCCAGGGGCCCGGGGAGCTGTTTTTT
TRBD1,many,TRBV24-1,TRBJ1-2,CATSGQDFYGYTF,TGTGCCACCTCGGGACAGGACTTCTATGGCTACACCTTC
.,few,TRBV5-1,TRBJ2-7,CASSLVGFSYEQYF,TGCGCCAGCAGCTTGGTGGGCTTCTCCTACGAGCAGTACTTC
.,.,TRBV12-3/TRBV12-4,TRBJ2-3,CASSPLRRETDTQYF,TGTGCCAGCAGTCCCCTCCGCCGGGAGACAGATACGCAGTATTTT
.,many,TRBV2,TRBJ1-1,CASRSTTSNTEAFF,TGTGCCAGCAGATCGACAACCTCGAACACTGAAGCTTTCTTT
.,many,TRBV28,TRBJ2-7,CASSLHGGIYEQYF,TGTGCCAGCAGTTTACACGGTGGAATCTACGAGCAGTACTTC
.,many,TRBV7-8,TRBJ1-2,CASSLSQHFYGYTF,TGTGCCAGCAGCTTATCCCAGCACTTCTATGGCTACACCTTC
.,.,TRBV27,TRBJ1-1,CASSLSHSGTEAFF,TGTGCCAGCAGTTTATCCCATTCCGGGACAGAAGCTTTCTTT
TRBD1,many,TRBV29-1,TRBJ2-7,CSVDRQGGGEQYF,TGCAGCGTTGATCGACAGGGTGGTGGCGAGCAGTACTTC
.,.,TRBV6-1,TRBJ1-5,CASRGGVSNQPQHF,TGTGCCAGCAGGGGGGGTGTTAGCAATCAGCCCCAGCATTTT
TRBD1,many,TRBV12-3/TRBV12-4,TRBJ2-6,CASSRTGGISGANVLTF,TGTGCCAGCAGTCGGACAGGGGGCATCTCTGGGGCCAACGTCCTGACTTTC
.,many,TRBV29-1,TRBJ1-2,CSVRDRVDGYTF,TGCAGCGTTCGGGACCGAGTCGATGGCTACACCTTC
.,many,TRBV6-5,TRBJ1-5,CASSSTARGGNQPQHF,TGTGCCAGCAGTTCGACGGCTAGAGGCGGCAATCAGCCCCAGCATTTT
TRBD1,many,TRBV6-1,TRBJ2-5,CASSEAGTGRETQYF,TGTGCCAGCAGTGAAGCCGGGACAGGGAGAGAGACCCAGTACTTC
.,many,TRBV2,TRBJ2-7,CASRRIRDTRGEQYF,TGTGCCAGCAGGAGGATCCGGGACACCCGGGGCGAGCAGTACTTC
.,many,TRBV6-5,TRBJ2-7,CASGSLSYEQYF,TGTGCCAGCGGGAGTCTCTCCTACGAGCAGTACTTC
TRBD1,many,TRBV28,TRBJ2-7,CASSLGGRLGQGNYEQYF,TGTGCCAGCAGTTTAGGGGGCCGATTGGGACAGGGAAACTACGAGCAGTACTTC
.,many,TRBV28,TRBJ1-6,CASSPPLVPNSPLHF,TGTGCCAGCAGCCCGCCCTTGGTCCCTAATTCACCCCTCCACTTT
.,.,TRBV6-1,TRBJ2-7,CASGLRGHRYEQYF,TGTGCCAGCGGCCTCCGGGGACACCGCTACGAGCAGTACTTC
TRBD1,.,TRBV11-1,TRBJ2-7,CASSSRQGRGSYEQYF,TGTGCCAGCAGCTCACGACAGGGTAGAGGTTCCTACGAGCAGTACTTC
.,many,TRBV27,TRBJ1-5,CASSFDLNQPQHF,TGTGCCAGCAGTTTCGACCTCAATCAGCCCCAGCATTTT
.,few,TRBV6-1,TRBJ1-1,CASSEIHRNTEAFF,TGTGCCAGCAGTGAAATTCATAGGAACACTGAAGCTTTCTTT
TRBD1,.,TRBV12-3/TRBV12-4,TRBJ2-7,CASSPGTAGRQYF,TGTGCCAGCAGCCCCGGGACAGCCGGGCGGCAGTACTTC
TRBD1,many,TRBV12-3/TRBV12-4,TRBJ2-5,CASSFGQGEKETQYF,TGTGCCAGCAGCTTTGGACAGGGAGAGAAAGAGACCCAGTACTTC
.,many,TRBV6-5,TRBJ1-1,CASSSGAGTEAFF,TGTGCCAGCAGTTCAGGGGCGGGCACTGAAGCTTTCTTT
.,.,TRBV12-3/TRBV12-4,TRBJ2-5,CASSEVQETQDF,TGTGCCAGCAGCGAGGTCCAAGAGACCCAGGACTTC
.,many,TRBV7-8,TRBJ2-7,CASMGAKNEQYF,TGTGCCAGCATGGGGGCCAAAAATGAGCAGTACTTC
TRBD1,.,TRBV19,TRBJ2-2,CASRTARGQGGTGELFF,TGTGCCAGTAGAACGGCACGGGGACAGGGAGGAACCGGGGAGCTGTTTTTT
.,many,TRBV2,TRBJ2-7,CASRTARPGSEQYF,TGTGCCAGCAGGACCGCCCGGCCGGGTTCGGAGCAGTACTTC
.,.,TRBV29-1,TRBJ2-5,CSVEEVAETQYF,TGCAGCGTTGAAGAGGTTGCCGAGACCCAGTACTTC
.,few,TRBV29-1,TRBJ2-5,CSVEGWGYQETQYF,TGCAGCGTTGAGGGGTGGGGATACCAAGAGACCCAGTACTTC
.,once,TRBV6-2/TRBV6-3,TRBJ1-2,CASSYTWTGNYGYTF,TGTGCCAGCAGTTACACCTGGACGGGGAACTATGGCTACACCTTC
.,many,TRBV7-2,TRBJ1-1,CASGSSRSGNTEAFF,TGTGCCAGCGGCAGCAGTCGGAGCGGGAACACTGAAGCTTTCTTT
TRBD2,.,TRBV6-1,TRBJ2-7,CASGPGLAREQYF,TGTGCCAGCGGGCCGGGACTAGCTCGCGAGCAGTACTTC
.,few,TRBV6-5,TRBJ1-5,CASSYVPSSQPQHF,TGTGCCAGCAGTTATGTCCCAAGCAGTCAGCCCCAGCATTTT
.,.,TRBV6-5,TRBJ1-1,CASSYSSALGGTEAFF,TGTGCCAGCAGTTACTCGAGTGCGCTCGGGGGCACTGAAGCTTTCTTT